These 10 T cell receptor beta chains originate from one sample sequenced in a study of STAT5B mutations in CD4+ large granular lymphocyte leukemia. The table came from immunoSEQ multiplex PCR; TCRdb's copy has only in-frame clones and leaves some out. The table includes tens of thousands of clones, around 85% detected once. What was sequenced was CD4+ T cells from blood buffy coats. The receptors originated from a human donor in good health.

CDR3 sequence: CASSPNPPETQYF. The DNA for the CDR3 is TGTGCCAGCAGTCCCAATCCTCCAGAGACCCAGTACTTC. The J gene is TRBJ2-5, the V gene TRBV6-5, with D hard to call. Germline CDR1 and CDR2: MNHEY and SVGAGI. Between the trimmed V and J ends, which lost 5 bases and 4 bases, there was a span of 11 bases. The CDR3 has 13 residues.

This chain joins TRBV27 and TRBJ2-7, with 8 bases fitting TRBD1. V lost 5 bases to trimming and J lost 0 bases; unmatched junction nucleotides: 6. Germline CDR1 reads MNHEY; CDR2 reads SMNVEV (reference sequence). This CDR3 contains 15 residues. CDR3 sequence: CASSPSGTGSYEQYF. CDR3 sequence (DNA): TGTGCCAGCAGTCCATCCGGGACAGGCTCCTACGAGCAGTACTTC.

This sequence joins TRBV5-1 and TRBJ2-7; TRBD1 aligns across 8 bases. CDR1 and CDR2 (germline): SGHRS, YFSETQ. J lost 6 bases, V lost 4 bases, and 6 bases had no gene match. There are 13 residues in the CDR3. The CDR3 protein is CASSQDRVSEQYF. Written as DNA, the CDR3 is TGCGCCAGCAGCCAGGACAGGGTCAGCGAGCAGTACTTC.

Here the CDR3 reads CASSDSPGLAGNNEQFF. DNA for the CDR3: TGTGCCAGCAGTGACTCTCCGGGACTAGCGGGAAACAATGAGCAGTTCTTC. The chain carries TRBV6-4 and TRBJ2-1; 13 nucleotides line up with TRBD2. There are 17 residues in the CDR3. Germline CDR1 MRHNA, CDR2 SNTAGT. After removal of 0 bases from V and 5 bases from J, the junction contained 4 bases not matched to a gene.

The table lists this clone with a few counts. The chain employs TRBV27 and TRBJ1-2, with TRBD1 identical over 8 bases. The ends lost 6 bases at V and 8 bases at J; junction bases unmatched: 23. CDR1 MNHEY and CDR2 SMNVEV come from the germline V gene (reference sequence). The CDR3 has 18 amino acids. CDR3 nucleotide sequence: TGTGCCAGCAGCCACCGCCCATGGACAGGGACGTCTTCGGGAGGCTACACCTTC. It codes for CASSHRPWTGTSSGGYTF.

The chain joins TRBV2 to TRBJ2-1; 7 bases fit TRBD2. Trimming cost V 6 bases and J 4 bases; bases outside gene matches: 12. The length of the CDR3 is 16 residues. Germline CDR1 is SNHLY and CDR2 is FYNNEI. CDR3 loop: CASRAGLSLFYNEQFF. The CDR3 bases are TGTGCCAGCAGGGCGGGACTATCCTTATTTTACAATGAGCAGTTCTTC. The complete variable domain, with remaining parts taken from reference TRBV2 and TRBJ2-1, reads EPEVTQTPSHQVTQMGQEVILRCVPISNHLYFYWYRQILGQKVEFLVSFYNNEISEKSEIFDDQFSVERPDGSNFTLKIRSTKLEDSAMYFCASRAGLSLFYNEQFFGPGTRLTVL.

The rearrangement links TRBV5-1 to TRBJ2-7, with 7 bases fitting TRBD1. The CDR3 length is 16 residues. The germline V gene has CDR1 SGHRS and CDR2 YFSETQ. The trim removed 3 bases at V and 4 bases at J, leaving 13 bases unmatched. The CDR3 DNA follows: TGCGCCAGCAGCTCCGGGACAGTGGGGTGGGGGTACGAGCAGTACTTC. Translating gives CASSSGTVGWGYEQYF.

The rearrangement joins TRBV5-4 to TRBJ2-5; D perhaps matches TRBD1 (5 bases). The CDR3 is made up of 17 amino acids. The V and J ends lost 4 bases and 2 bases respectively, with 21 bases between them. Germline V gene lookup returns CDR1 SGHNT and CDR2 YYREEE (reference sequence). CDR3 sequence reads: CASSQNRYTQGQETQYF. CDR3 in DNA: TGTGCCAGCAGCCAGAACCGTTACACCCAGGGACAAGAGACCCAGTACTTC.

The CDR3 loop reads CAIRTGTGGADTQYF. The CDR3 coding sequence is TGTGCCATCAGGACCGGGACAGGGGGCGCAGATACGCAGTATTTT. This rearrangement joins TRBV10-3 to TRBJ2-3; 12 nucleotides align to TRBD1. The trim removed 6 bases at V and 4 bases at J, leaving 5 bases unmatched. Germline CDR1 and CDR2: ENHRY and SYGVKD. The CDR3 spans 15 residues.

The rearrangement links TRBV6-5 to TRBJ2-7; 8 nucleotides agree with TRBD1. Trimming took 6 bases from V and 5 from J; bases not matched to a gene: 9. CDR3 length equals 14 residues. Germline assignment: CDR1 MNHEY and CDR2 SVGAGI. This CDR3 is CASRRGQGVHEQYF. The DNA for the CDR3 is TGTGCCAGCAGGCGCGGACAGGGTGTCCACGAGCAGTACTTC.